A single sample is the source of the 18 T cell receptor beta chains below, sequenced in a study of technical replicates of blood from a handful of donors (dated by TCRdb to about 2017). The method was the immunoSEQ multiplex PCR assay. Here the immuneACCESS table is served through TCRdb, limited to in-frame sequences with V and J called. Missing clones are a known gap in these copies; in checked studies unresolved V genes cover under half, and the rest lacks a known reason. Within this sample are 95,000 or so clones, with around 96% of them counted one time only. Of the sample, roughly 0.34% falls within the top ten clones. Source material: T cells isolated from PBMCs. These receptors were taken from a human donor in good health.

This clone showed up just once. This rearrangement joins TRBV19 to TRBJ1-4, with TRBD1 matching over 7 bases. CDR1 is LNHDA, CDR2 SQIVND, per germline (reference sequence). The CDR3 is made up of 15 amino acids. V was pared by 3 bases and J by 8 bases, with 9 bases of the junction left unmatched. The CDR3 sequence: CASSIAGTVGEKLFF. In DNA, the CDR3 is TGTGCCAGTAGTATTGCGGGGACAGTCGGCGAAAAACTGTTTTTT.

This clone is a singleton in its sample. The chain is built from TRBV6-5 and TRBJ2-1; D may be TRBD2 (6 bases). Trimming took 8 bases from V and 8 from J, leaving 22 bases between them. Per germline, CDR1 MNHEY and CDR2 SVGAGI. CDR3 length: 15 residues. The CDR3 loop reads CASRRGTSGYHEQFF. The CDR3, as DNA: TGTGCCAGCCGACGAGGGACTTCGGGTTACCATGAGCAGTTCTTC.

CDR3 sequence reads: CASSAPTGLYNEQFF. The CDR3 DNA follows: TGTGCCAGCAGTGCCCCGACAGGGCTCTACAATGAGCAGTTCTTC. The chain employs TRBV6-1 and TRBJ2-1; the match to TRBD1 covers 7 bases. The CDR3 is 15 amino acids. V shed 4 bases, J shed 3 bases, and the junction held 6 bases outside the gene matches. Germline V gene sequence: CDR1 MNHNS, CDR2 SASEGT.

J is TRBJ2-5 and V is TRBV11-3, with 12 positions matching TRBD2. V lost 5 bases and J lost 1; bases outside the gene matches: 5. This CDR3 has 16 amino acids. Germline lookup yields CDR1 SGHNT and CDR2 YENEEA. As DNA, the CDR3 is TGTGCCAGCAGCCCTCGACTAGCGGGAGCCCAAGAGACCCAGTACTTC. It is translated as CASSPRLAGAQETQYF.

The chain combines TRBV9 with TRBJ2-3; possible D gene TRBD2, 6 bases. From germline, CDR1 is SGDLS and CDR2 YYNGEE. The length of the CDR3 is 14 residues. V lost 4 bases, J lost 0 bases, and 9 bases lay in between. CDR3 bases: TGTGCCAGCAGCCCAGGGACTAGCACAGATACGCAGTATTTT. The encoded protein is CASSPGTSTDTQYF.

The CDR3 sequence: CASSRPDGGQPQHF. The CDR3 nucleotides read TGTGCCAGTAGTAGGCCCGATGGGGGCCAGCCCCAGCATTTT. The chain links TRBV19 to TRBJ1-5; D might be TRBD1 (6 bases). The CDR3 contains 14 residues. Germline CDR1 reads LNHDA; CDR2 reads SQIVND (reference sequence). The V gene lost 4 bases and the J gene lost 7 bases, with 14 bases spanning the gap.

CDR3 nucleotide sequence: TGCGCCAGCAGCCAAGAAAGGGGCCTTTTCGAGCAGTACTTC. Protein sequence: CASSQERGLFEQYF. The V and J genes are TRBV4-3 and TRBJ2-7; D possibly corresponds to TRBD1 (5 bases). V was shortened by 0 bases and J by 6 bases, with 12 bases between the two germline ends. The CDR3 contains 14 residues. The germline CDR1 and CDR2 sequences are LGHNA and YSLEER.

The V and J genes are TRBV11-1 and TRBJ2-3; 8 bases align to TRBD2. This CDR3 is built from 15 residues. Germline lookup yields CDR1 SGHAT and CDR2 FQDESV (reference sequence). V lost 5 bases, J lost 2 bases, and 6 bases stayed unmatched. CDR3 DNA: TGTGCCAGCAGCCTCCAGCGGGAGTCCACAGATACGCAGTATTTT. As protein: CASSLQRESTDTQYF.

The J gene is TRBJ2-5, the V gene TRBV7-9, with 7 bases matching TRBD1. The trim removed 2 bases at V and 5 bases at J, leaving 14 bases unmatched. Germline V CDR1 and CDR2: SEHNR, FQNEAQ (reference sequence). This CDR3 has 17 residues. Here the CDR3 reads CASSLKLKGAVGETQYF. CDR3 nucleotides: TGTGCCAGCAGCTTAAAGCTTAAGGGGGCTGTGGGGGAGACCCAGTACTTC. Filled out from reference TRBV7-9 and TRBJ2-5, the complete variable domain reads DTGVSQNPRHKITKRGQNVTFRCDPISEHNRLYWYRQTLGQGPEFLTYFQNEAQLEKSRLLSDRFSAERPKGSFSTLEIQRTEQGDSAMYLCASSLKLKGAVGETQYFGPGTRLLVL.

The rearrangement links TRBV7-2 to TRBJ1-3; 9 bases match TRBD1. Germline-derived CDR1 and CDR2 are SGHTA and FQGNSA. The CDR3 has 15 residues. Germline trimming cut 4 bases from V and 4 bases from J; bases unmatched to any gene: 5. In nucleotides, the CDR3 is TGTGCCAGCAGCTATGGACAGGGGAAAGGAAACACCATATATTTT. Its protein is CASSYGQGKGNTIYF.

The chain is built from TRBV5-1 and TRBJ2-3, with 9 bases aligning to TRBD2. V lost 5 bases, J lost 6 bases, and 10 bases stayed unmatched. CDR1 and CDR2 (germline): SGHRS, YFSETQ. CDR3 length: 15 amino acids. CDR3 amino acids: CASRAGGATTDTQYF. CDR3 coding DNA: TGCGCCAGCAGGGCGGGAGGGGCAACGACGGATACGCAGTATTTT. The full variable domain, its missing parts supplied by reference TRBV5-1 and TRBJ2-3, is KAGVTQTPRYLIKTRGQQVTLSCSPISGHRSVSWYQQTPGQGLQFLFEYFSETQRNKGNFPGRFSGRQFSNSRSEMNVSTLELGDSALYLCASRAGGATTDTQYFGPGTRLTVL.

The chain employs TRBV11-2 and TRBJ2-2; D is perhaps TRBD2 (6 bases). The CDR3 has 15 residues. V gave up 3 bases and J gave up 2 bases, with 10 bases separating them. In germline, CDR1 is SGHAT, CDR2 FQNNGV. CDR3 amino acids: CASSLWDFNTGELFF. The CDR3 nucleotides are TGTGCCAGCAGCTTGTGGGACTTCAACACCGGGGAGCTGTTTTTT.

The V call is TRBV7-8, the J call TRBJ2-7, with TRBD1 matching over 7 bases. Trimming cost V 4 bases and J 6 bases; bases outside gene matches: 12. CDR1 is SGHVS, CDR2 FQNEAQ, per germline. The CDR3 length is 15 residues. This CDR3 is CASSYLPGQLSEQYF. The CDR3 nucleotides are TGTGCCAGCAGCTACCTCCCGGGACAGCTAAGCGAGCAGTACTTC.

In this sample, this clone turned up once. This chain uses TRBV19 with TRBJ1-2; the D is unclear. CDR3 length: 14 residues. Germline CDR1 is LNHDA and CDR2 is SQIVND (reference sequence). Between the trimmed V and J ends, which lost 6 bases and 0 bases, there was a span of 11 bases. In DNA form, the CDR3 reads TGTGCCAGTAGGGAGATCTTAGCTAACTATGGCTACACCTTC. It is translated as CASREILANYGYTF.

The chain joins TRBV5-1 to TRBJ2-7, with 11 bases matching TRBD2. The CDR3 length is 15 residues. The ends lost 4 bases at V and 5 bases at J; junction bases unmatched: 8. CDR1 SGHRS and CDR2 YFSETQ come from the germline V gene. This CDR3 is CASSPLAGVKDEQYF. CDR3 in DNA: TGCGCCAGCAGCCCACTAGCGGGAGTCAAGGACGAGCAGTACTTC.

The chain joins TRBV27 to TRBJ2-1; 7 bases are shared with TRBD2. Germline V gene data show CDR1 as MNHEY and CDR2 as SMNVEV (reference sequence). There are 15 residues in the CDR3. The V and J ends lost 1 base and 3 bases, in that order; junction bases with no gene match: 3. The CDR3 nucleotides are TGTGCCAGCAGTTTATGGCTAGCGGACTACAATGAGCAGTTCTTC. It codes for CASSLWLADYNEQFF.

This chain uses TRBV7-6 with TRBJ1-2, with a possible D match to TRBD1 (6 bases). This CDR3 spans 17 amino acids. Germline loops: CDR1 SGHVS, CDR2 FNYEAQ. V was cut by 5 bases and J by 0 bases, with 19 bases left in between. CDR3 protein: CASSRRPPGQANYGYTF. CDR3 sequence (DNA): TGTGCCAGCAGCCGCCGACCACCGGGACAAGCTAACTATGGCTACACCTTC.

This chain uses TRBV4-3 with TRBJ2-7; D may be TRBD1 (7 bases). The CDR3 runs 13 residues. Germline V gives CDR1 LGHNA, CDR2 YSLEER. V lost 3 bases, J lost 7 bases, and 13 bases lay in between. CDR3 DNA: TGCGCCAGCAGCCATATGACAGGGAGGGAGCAGTACTTC. It specifies CASSHMTGREQYF.